This T cell receptor beta chain was recorded in a study of monozygotic twins with cystic fibrosis. Study-wide findings and caveats: Unrelated CF individuals shared fewer identical clonotypes than monozygotic CF twins. Median Simpson clonality of 0.0095 suggested naive T cells predominated. J usage was most co-twin-similar in 8 of 16 pairs, V in 13.

A word on this clone: The antigen is undetermined.

Clones were sequenced by immunoSEQ multiplex PCR, and TCRdb holds only the in-frame ones, with some missing. Counted here are 30,000 or so clones, just over 65% occurring once; the ten biggest clones make up roughly 0.72%. There are 14 residues in the CDR3. The V and J ends lost 0 bases and 1 base respectively, with 7 bases between them. Germline V gene data show CDR1 as SGHRS and CDR2 as YFSETQ. The sequence came from a girl between 5 and 17 years old with cystic fibrosis. Sequencing was performed on blood. The V and J genes are TRBV5-1 and TRBJ1-1; D is uncertain. The CDR3 reads CASSLVGENTEAFF. DNA for the CDR3: TGCGCCAGCAGCTTGGTCGGGGAGAACACTGAAGCTTTCTTT.